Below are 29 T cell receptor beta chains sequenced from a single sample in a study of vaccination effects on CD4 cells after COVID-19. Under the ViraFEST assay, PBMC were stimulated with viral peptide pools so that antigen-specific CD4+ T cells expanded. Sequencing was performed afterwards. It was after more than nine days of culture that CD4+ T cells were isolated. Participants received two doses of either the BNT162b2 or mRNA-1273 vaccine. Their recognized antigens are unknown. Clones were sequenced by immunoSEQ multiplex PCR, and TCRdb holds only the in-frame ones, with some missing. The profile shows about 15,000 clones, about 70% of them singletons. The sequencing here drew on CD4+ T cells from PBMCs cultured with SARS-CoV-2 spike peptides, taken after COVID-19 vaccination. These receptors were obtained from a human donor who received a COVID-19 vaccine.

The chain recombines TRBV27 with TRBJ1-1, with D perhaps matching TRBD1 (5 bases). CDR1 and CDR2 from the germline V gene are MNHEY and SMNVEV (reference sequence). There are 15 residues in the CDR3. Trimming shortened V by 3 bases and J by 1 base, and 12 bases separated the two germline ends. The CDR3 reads CASSLSGTANTEAFF. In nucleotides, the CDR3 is TGTGCCAGCAGTTTGTCCGGGACCGCGAACACTGAAGCTTTCTTT.

Here the CDR3 reads CAWRVGQGATGANVLTF. CDR3 coding DNA: TGTGCCTGGAGGGTGGGACAGGGGGCGACTGGGGCCAACGTCCTGACTTTC. The V and J genes are TRBV30 and TRBJ2-6; 12 bases agree with TRBD1. The CDR3 has 17 residues. Germline-derived CDR1 and CDR2 are GTSNPN and SVGIG (reference sequence). V lost 3 bases and J lost 2; bases outside the gene matches: 5. Full variable domain (rest looked up from reference TRBV30 and TRBJ2-6): SQTIHQWPATLVQPVGSPLSLECTVEGTSNPNLYWYRQAAGRGLQLLFYSVGIGQISSEVPQNLSASRPQDRQFILSSKKLLLSDSGFYLCAWRVGQGATGANVLTFGAGSRLTVL.

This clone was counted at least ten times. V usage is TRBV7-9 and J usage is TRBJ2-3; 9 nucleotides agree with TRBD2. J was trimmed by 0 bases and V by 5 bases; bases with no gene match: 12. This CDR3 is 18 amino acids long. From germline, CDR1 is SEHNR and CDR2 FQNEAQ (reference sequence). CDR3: CASSRTAASGTSTDTQYF. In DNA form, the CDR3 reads TGTGCCAGCAGCCGCACCGCCGCTAGCGGGACTAGCACAGATACGCAGTATTTT.

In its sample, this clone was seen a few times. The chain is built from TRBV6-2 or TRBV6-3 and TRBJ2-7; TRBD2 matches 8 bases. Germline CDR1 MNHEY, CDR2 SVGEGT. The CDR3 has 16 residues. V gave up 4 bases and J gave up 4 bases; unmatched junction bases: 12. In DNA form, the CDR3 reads TGTGCCAGCAGTTTTGGACTAGCTGTTACTAATTACGAGCAGTACTTC. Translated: CASSFGLAVTNYEQYF.

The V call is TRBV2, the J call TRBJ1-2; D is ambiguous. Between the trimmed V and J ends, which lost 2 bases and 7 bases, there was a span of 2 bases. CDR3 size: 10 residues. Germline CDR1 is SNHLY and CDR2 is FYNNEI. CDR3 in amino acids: CASSEIGYTF. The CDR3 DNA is TGTGCCAGCAGTGAAATTGGCTACACCTTC.

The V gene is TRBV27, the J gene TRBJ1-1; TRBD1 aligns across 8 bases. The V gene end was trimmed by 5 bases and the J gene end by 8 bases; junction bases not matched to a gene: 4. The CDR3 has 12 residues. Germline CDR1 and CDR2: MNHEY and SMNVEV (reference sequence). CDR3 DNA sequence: TGTGCCAGCAGTCCTCGGACAGGGGAAGCTTTCTTT. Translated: CASSPRTGEAFF.

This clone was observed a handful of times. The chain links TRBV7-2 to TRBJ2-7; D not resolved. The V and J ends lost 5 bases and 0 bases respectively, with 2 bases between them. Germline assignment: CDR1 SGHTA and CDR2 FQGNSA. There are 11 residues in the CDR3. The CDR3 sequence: CASSRSYEQYF. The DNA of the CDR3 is TGTGCCAGCAGCCGCTCCTACGAGCAGTACTTC.

CDR3 sequence (DNA): TGTGCCAGCGCAACCGCCGGGGGCTACACCTTC. This sequence encodes CASATAGGYTF. The chain employs TRBV12-3 or TRBV12-4 and TRBJ1-2; D unresolved. CDR3 length equals 11 residues. V lost 8 bases and J lost 8, with 12 bases in between.

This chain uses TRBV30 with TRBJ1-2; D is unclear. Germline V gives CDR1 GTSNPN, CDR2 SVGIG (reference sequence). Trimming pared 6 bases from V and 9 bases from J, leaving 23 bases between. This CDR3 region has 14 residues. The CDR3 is CACLGQNQAISYTF. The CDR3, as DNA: TGTGCCTGCCTCGGGCAGAACCAAGCTATTAGCTACACCTTC.

CDR3 nucleotide sequence: TGTGCCAGCAGCGCGGGACTAGCGGGATCCTACAATGAGCAGTTCTTC. It specifies CASSAGLAGSYNEQFF. The chain combines TRBV5-8 with TRBJ2-1; 13 bases align to TRBD2. The CDR3 loop spans 16 amino acids. V lost 4 bases, J lost 1 base, and 2 bases stayed unmatched. The V gene's germline CDR1 is SGHTS and CDR2 YDEGEE.

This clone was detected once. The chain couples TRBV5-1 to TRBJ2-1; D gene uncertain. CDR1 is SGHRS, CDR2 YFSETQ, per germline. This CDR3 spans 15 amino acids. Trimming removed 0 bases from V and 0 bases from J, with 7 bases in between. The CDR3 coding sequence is TGCGCCAGCAGCTTGGATGTGAGCTCCTACAATGAGCAGTTCTTC. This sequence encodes CASSLDVSSYNEQFF.

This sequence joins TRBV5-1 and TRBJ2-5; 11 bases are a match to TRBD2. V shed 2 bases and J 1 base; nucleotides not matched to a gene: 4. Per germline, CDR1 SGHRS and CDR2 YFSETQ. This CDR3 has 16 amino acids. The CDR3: CASSLVAGGPQETQYF. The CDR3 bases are TGCGCCAGCAGCTTAGTAGCGGGAGGGCCCCAAGAGACCCAGTACTTC.

The CDR3 loop is CASSPKTGATEAFF. The CDR3 DNA sequence: TGTGCCAGCTCACCGAAGACAGGGGCTACTGAAGCTTTCTTT. The chain has TRBV18 and TRBJ1-1; 8 bases line up with TRBD1. Germline-derived CDR1 and CDR2 are KGHSH and LQKENI. The CDR3 contains 14 residues. Trimming cost V 3 bases and J 5 bases; bases outside gene matches: 5.

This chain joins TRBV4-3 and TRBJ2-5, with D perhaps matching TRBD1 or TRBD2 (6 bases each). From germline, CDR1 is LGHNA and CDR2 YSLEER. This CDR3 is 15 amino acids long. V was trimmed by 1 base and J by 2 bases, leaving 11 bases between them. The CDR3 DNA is TGCGCCAGCAGCCAAGGGGGGGCTCTACAAGAGACCCAGTACTTC. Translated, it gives CASSQGGALQETQYF.

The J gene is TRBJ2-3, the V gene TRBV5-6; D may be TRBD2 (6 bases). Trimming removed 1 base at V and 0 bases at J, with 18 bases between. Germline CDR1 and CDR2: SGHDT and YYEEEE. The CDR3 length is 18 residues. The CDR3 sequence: CASSLKAGDRLSTDTQYF. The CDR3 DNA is TGTGCCAGCAGCTTGAAAGCGGGTGATCGACTAAGCACAGATACGCAGTATTTT.

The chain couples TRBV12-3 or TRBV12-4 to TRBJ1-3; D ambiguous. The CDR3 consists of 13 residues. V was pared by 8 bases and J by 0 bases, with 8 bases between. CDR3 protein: CASLVNSGNTIYF. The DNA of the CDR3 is TGTGCCAGCCTCGTGAACTCTGGAAACACCATATATTTT.

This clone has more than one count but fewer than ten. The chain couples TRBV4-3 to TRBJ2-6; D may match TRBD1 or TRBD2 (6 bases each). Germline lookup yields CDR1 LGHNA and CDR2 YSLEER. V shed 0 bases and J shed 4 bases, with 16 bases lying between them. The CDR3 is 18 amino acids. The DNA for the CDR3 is TGCGCCAGCAGCCAAGATAAGGGGGGCCGGGCCGGGGCCAACGTCCTGACTTTC. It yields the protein CASSQDKGGRAGANVLTF.

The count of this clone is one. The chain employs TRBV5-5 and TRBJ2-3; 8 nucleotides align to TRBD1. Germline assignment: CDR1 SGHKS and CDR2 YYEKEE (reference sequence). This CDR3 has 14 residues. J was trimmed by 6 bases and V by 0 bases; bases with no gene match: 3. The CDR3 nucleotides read TGTGCCAGCAGCTTGGGGCAGGGGGCGGATACGCAGTATTTT. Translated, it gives CASSLGQGADTQYF.

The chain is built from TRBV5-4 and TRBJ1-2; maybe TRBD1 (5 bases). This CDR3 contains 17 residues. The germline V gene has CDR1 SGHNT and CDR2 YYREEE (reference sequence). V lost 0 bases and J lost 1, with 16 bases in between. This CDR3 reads CASSLGGAISINYGYTF. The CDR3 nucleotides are TGTGCCAGCAGCTTGGGAGGGGCAATTTCCATTAACTATGGCTACACCTTC.

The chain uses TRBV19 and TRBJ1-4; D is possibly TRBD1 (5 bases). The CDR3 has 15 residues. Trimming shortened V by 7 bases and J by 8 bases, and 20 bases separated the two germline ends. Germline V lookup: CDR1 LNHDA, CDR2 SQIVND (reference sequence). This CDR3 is CASNSPGSREEKLFF. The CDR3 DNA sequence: TGTGCCAGTAATTCCCCAGGGAGCAGAGAGGAAAAACTGTTTTTT.

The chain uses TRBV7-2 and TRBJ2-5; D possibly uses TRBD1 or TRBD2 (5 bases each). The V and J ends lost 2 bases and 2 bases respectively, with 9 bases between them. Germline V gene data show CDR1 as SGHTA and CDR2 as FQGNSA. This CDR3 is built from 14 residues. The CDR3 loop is CASSLSGHQETQYF. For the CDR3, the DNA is TGTGCCAGCAGCTTATCGGGGCATCAAGAGACCCAGTACTTC.

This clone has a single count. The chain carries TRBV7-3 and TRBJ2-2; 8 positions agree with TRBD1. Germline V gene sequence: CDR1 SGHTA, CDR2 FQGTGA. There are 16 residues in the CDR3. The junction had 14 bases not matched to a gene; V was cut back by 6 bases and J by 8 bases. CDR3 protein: CASRQTGAVAGGELFF. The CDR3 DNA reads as TGTGCCAGCAGACAGACAGGGGCCGTCGCGGGGGGGGAGCTGTTTTTT.

The CDR3, as DNA: TGTGCCACCAGCAGAGATCGGAATGTGGATGGCTACACCTTC. Its translation: CATSRDRNVDGYTF. The V and J genes are TRBV15 and TRBJ1-2; no reliable D call. There are 14 residues in the CDR3. V was pared by 0 bases and J by 6 bases, with 11 bases between. Germline assignment: CDR1 LNHNV and CDR2 YYDKDF (reference sequence).

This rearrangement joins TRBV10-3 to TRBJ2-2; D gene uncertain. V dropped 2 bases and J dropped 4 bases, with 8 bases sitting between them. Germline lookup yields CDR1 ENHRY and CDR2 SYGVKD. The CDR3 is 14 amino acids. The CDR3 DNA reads TGTGCCATCAGTGAGGGTAGAGCCACCGGGGAGCTGTTTTTT. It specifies CAISEGRATGELFF.

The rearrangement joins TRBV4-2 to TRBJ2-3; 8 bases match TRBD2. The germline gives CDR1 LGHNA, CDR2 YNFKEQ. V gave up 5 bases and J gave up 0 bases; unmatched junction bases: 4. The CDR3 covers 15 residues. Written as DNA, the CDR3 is TGTGCCAGCAGCTATAGCGGGGCTAGCACAGATACGCAGTATTTT. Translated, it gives CASSYSGASTDTQYF.

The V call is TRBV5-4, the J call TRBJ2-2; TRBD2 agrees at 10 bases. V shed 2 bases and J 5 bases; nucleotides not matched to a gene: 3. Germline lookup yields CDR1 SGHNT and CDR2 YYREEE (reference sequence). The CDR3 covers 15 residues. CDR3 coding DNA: TGTGCCAGCAGCTTCGGACTAGCGGCTACCGGGGAGCTGTTTTTT. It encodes CASSFGLAATGELFF.

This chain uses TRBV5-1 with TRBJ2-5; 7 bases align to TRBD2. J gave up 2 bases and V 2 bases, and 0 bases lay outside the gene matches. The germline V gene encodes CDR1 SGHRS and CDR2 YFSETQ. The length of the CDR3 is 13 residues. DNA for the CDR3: TGCGCCAGCAGCTTCGGGGGGCAAGAGACCCAGTACTTC. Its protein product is CASSFGGQETQYF.

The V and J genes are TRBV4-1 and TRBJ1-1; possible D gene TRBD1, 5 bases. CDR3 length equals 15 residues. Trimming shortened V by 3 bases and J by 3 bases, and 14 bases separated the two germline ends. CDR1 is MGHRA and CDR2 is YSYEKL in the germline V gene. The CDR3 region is CASSHLGRRDTEAFF. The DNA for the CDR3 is TGCGCCAGCAGCCATCTGGGACGGCGGGACACTGAAGCTTTCTTT.

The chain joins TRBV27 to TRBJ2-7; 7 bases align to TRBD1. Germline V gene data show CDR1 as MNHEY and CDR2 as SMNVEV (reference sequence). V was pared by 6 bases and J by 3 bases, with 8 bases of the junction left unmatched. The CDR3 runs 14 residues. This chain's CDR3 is CASRNTGAIYEQYF. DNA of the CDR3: TGTGCCAGCAGGAATACAGGGGCCATCTACGAGCAGTACTTC.